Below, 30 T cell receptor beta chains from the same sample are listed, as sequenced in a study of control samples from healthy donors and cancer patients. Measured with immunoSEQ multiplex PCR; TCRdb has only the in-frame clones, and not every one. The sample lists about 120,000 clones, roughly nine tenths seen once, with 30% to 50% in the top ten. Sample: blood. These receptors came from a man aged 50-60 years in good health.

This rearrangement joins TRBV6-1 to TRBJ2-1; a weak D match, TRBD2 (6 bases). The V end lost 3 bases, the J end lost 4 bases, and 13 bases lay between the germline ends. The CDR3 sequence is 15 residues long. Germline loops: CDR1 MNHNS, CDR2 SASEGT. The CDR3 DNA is TGTGCCAGCAGTGAGAGACGGGACTTATACAATGAGCAGTTCTTC. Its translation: CASSERRDLYNEQFF.

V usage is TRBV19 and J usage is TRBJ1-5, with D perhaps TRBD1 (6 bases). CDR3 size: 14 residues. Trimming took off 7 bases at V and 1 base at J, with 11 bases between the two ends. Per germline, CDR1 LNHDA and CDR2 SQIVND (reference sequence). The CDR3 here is CASTTGPSNQPQHF. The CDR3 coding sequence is TGTGCCAGTACAACAGGGCCAAGCAATCAGCCCCAGCATTTT.

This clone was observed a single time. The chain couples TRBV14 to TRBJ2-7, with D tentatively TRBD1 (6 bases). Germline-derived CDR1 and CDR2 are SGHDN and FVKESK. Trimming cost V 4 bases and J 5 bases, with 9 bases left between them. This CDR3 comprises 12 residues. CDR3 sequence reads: CASSRYRDEQYF. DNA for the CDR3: TGTGCCAGCAGCCGGTACAGGGACGAGCAGTACTTC.

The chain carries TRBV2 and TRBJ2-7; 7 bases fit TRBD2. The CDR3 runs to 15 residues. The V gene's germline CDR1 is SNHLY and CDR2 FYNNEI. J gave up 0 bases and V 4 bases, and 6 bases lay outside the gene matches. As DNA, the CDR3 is TGTGCCAGCAGTGGAATGGGGGGGACCTCCTACGAGCAGTACTTC. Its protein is CASSGMGGTSYEQYF.

DNA for the CDR3: TGTGCCAGTAGGGACAGGGTTAGCAATCAGCCCCAGCATTTT. This codes for CASRDRVSNQPQHF. This chain connects TRBV19 to TRBJ1-5, with TRBD1 identical over 8 bases. With V trimmed by 6 bases and J by 0 bases, 1 base remained unmatched. Germline CDR1 and CDR2: LNHDA and SQIVND (reference sequence). CDR3 length: 14 amino acids.

CDR3 coding DNA: TGCAGCGTTGAAGATGCGGGCGAGCAGTACTTC. Amino acid sequence: CSVEDAGEQYF. The chain couples TRBV29-1 to TRBJ2-7; a weak D match, TRBD2 (5 bases). The CDR3 loop spans 11 amino acids. Trimming shortened V by 0 bases and J by 6 bases, and 6 bases separated the two germline ends. Germline V CDR1 and CDR2: SQVTM, ANQGSEA.

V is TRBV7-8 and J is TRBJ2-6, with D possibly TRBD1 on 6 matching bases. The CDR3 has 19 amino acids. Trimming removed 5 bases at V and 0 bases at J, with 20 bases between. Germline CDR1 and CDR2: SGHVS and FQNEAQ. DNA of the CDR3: TGTGCCAGCAGCCCCAGGCGGGTGACAGGAGGCTCTGGGGCCAACGTCCTGACTTTC. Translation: CASSPRRVTGGSGANVLTF.

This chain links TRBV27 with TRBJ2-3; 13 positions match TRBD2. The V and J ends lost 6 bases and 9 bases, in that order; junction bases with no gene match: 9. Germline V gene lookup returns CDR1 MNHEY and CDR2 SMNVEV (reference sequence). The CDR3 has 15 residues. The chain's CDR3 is CASRTGLAGKGTQYF. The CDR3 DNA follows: TGTGCCAGCAGAACGGGACTAGCGGGGAAGGGGACGCAGTATTTT.

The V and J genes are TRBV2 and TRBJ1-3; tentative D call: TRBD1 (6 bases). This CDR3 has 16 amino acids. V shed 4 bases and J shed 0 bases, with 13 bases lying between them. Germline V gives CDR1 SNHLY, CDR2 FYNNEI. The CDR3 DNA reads TGTGCCAGCAGTGTCAGTCCAGGGGTCTCTGGAAACACCATATATTTT. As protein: CASSVSPGVSGNTIYF.

Written as DNA, the CDR3 is TGTGCCAGCAGTCCGGGACAGACGATTGAAGCTTTCTTT. Protein product: CASSPGQTIEAFF. The chain recombines TRBV25-1 with TRBJ1-1, with 7 bases matching TRBD1. The CDR3 runs to 13 residues. V lost 5 bases to trimming and J lost 7 bases; unmatched junction nucleotides: 7. Germline CDR1 is MGHDK and CDR2 is SYGVNS.

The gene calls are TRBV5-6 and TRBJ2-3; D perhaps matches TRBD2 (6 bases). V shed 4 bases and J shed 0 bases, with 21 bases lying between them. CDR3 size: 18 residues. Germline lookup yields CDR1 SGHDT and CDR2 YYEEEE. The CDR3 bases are TGTGCCAGCAGCCCTCTCTCACTAGCCTCCCCTAGCACAGATACGCAGTATTTT. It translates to CASSPLSLASPSTDTQYF. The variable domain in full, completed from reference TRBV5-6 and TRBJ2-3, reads DAGVTQSPTHLIKTRGQQVTLRCSPKSGHDTVSWYQQALGQGPQFIFQYYEEEERQRGNFPDRFSGHQFPNYSSELNVNALLLGDSALYLCASSPLSLASPSTDTQYFGPGTRLTVL.

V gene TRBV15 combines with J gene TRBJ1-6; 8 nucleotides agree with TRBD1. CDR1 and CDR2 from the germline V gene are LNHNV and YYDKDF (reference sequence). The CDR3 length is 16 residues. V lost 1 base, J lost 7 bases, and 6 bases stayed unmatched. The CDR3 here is CATSRGQGAPNSPLHF. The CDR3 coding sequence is TGTGCCACCAGCAGAGGGCAGGGGGCGCCGAATTCACCCCTCCACTTT.

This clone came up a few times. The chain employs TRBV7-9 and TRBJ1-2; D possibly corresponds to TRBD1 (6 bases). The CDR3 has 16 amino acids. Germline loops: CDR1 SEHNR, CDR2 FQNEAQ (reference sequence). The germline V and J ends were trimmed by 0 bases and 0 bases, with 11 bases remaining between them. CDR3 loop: CASSLAQQGANYGYTF. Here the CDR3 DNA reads TGTGCCAGCAGCTTAGCGCAACAGGGTGCTAACTATGGCTACACCTTC.

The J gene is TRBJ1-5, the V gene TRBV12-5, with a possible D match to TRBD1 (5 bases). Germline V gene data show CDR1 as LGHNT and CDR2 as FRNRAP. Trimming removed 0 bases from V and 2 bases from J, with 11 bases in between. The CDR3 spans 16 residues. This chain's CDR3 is CASGLVQGSGNQPQHF. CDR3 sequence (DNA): TGTGCTAGTGGTTTGGTTCAGGGCAGTGGCAATCAGCCCCAGCATTTT.

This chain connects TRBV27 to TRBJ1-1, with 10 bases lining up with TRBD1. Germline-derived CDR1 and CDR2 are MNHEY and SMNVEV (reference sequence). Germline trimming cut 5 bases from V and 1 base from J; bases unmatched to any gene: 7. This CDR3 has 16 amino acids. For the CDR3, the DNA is TGTGCCAGCAGTCCCGACAGGGGGCACGGGAACACTGAAGCTTTCTTT. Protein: CASSPDRGHGNTEAFF.

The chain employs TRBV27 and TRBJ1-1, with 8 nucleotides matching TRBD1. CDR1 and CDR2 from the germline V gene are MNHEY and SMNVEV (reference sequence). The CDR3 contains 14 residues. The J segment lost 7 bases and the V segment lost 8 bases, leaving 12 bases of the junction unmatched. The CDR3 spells CASRYHRGDHEAFF. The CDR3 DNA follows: TGTGCCAGCCGCTATCACAGGGGGGATCATGAAGCTTTCTTT.

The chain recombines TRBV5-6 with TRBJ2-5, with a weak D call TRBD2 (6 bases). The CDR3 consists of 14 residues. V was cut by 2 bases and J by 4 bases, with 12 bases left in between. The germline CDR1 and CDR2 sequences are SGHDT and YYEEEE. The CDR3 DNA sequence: TGTGCCAGCAGCTTAGTTGTGGGGGGAGAGACCCAGTACTTC. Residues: CASSLVVGGETQYF.

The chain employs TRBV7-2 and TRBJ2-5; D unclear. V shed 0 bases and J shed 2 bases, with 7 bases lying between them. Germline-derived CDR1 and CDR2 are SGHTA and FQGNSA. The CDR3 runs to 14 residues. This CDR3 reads CASSLALGQETQYF. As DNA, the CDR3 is TGTGCCAGCAGCTTAGCACTGGGGCAAGAGACCCAGTACTTC.

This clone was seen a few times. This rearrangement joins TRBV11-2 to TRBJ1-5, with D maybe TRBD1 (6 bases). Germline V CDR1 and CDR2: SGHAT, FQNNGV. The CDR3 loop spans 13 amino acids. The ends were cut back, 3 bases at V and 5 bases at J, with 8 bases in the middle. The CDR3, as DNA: TGTGCCAGCAGCTTGTCAGGGGATCAGCCCCAGCATTTT. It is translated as CASSLSGDQPQHF.

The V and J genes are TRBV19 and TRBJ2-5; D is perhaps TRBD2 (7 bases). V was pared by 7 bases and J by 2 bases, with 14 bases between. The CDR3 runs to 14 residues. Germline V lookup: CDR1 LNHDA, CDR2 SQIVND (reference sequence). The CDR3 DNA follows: TGTGCCAGTATGAGGGGGGGGGCTCAAGAGACCCAGTACTTC. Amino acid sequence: CASMRGGAQETQYF.

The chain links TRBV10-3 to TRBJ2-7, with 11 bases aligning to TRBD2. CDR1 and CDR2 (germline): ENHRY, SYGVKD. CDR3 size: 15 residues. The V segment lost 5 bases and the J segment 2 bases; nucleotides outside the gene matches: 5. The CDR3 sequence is CAISLAGGQAYEQYF. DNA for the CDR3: TGTGCCATCAGTCTAGCGGGGGGCCAAGCCTACGAGCAGTACTTC.

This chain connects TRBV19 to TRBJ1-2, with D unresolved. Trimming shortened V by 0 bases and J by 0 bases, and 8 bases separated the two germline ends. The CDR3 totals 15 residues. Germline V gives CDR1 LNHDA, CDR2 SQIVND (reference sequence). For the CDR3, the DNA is TGTGCCAGTAGTATAGATCATACGGCTAACTATGGCTACACCTTC. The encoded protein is CASSIDHTANYGYTF.

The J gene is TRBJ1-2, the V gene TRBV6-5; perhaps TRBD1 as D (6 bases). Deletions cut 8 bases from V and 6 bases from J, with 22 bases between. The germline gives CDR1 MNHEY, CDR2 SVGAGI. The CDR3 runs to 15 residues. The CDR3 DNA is TGTGCCAGCGTACCCTGGGACGATACAGGGAATGGCTACACCTTC. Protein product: CASVPWDDTGNGYTF.

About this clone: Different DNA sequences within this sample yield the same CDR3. In DNA form, the CDR3 reads TGTGCCAGCAGCGTGGGGACAGGAGCAAACACTGAAGCTTTCTTT. Translated, it gives CASSVGTGANTEAFF. The chain carries TRBV9 and TRBJ1-1, with TRBD1 matching 8 bases. With V trimmed by 2 bases and J by 2 bases, 5 bases remained unmatched. Germline CDR1 reads SGDLS; CDR2 reads YYNGEE. The CDR3 is 15 amino acids.

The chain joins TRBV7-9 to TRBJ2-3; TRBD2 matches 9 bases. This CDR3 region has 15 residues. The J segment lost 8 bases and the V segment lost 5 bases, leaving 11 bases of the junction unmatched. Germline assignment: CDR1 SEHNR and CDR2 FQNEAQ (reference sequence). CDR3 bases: TGTGCCAGCAGCGGCTTGGCGGGGGGGCATTTTACGCAGTATTTT. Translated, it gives CASSGLAGGHFTQYF.

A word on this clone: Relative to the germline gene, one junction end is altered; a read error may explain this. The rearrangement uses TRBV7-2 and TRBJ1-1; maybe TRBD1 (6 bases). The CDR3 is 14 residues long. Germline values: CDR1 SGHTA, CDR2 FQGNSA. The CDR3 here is CASSLVTGNAEAFF. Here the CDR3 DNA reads TGTGCCAGCAGCTTAGTCACAGGGAACGCTGAAGCTTTCTTT.

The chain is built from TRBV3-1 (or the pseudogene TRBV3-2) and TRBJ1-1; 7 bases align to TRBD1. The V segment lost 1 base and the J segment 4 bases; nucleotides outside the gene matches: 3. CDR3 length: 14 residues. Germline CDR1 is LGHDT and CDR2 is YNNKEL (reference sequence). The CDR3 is CASSQARGGTEAFF. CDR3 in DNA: TGTGCCAGCAGCCAAGCCAGGGGGGGCACTGAAGCTTTCTTT.

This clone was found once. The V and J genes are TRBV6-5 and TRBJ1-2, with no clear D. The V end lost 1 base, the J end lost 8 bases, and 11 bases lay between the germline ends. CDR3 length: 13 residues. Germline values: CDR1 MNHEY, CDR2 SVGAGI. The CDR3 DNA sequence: TGTGCCAGCAGTTACTATGGCTTCGGCGGCTACACCTTC. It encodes CASSYYGFGGYTF.

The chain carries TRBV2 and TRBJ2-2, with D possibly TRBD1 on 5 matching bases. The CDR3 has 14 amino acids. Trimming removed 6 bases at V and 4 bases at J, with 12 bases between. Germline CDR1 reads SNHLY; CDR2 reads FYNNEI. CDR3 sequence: CASRAGSRTGELFF. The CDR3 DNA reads TGTGCCAGCAGGGCAGGGTCGCGCACCGGGGAGCTGTTTTTT.

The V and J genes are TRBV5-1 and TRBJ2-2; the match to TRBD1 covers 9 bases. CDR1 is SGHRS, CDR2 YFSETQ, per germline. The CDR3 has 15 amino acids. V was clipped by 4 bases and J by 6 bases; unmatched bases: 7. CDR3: CASSGGTGQPGELFF. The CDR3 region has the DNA TGCGCCAGCAGCGGAGGGACAGGGCAGCCCGGGGAGCTGTTTTTT.